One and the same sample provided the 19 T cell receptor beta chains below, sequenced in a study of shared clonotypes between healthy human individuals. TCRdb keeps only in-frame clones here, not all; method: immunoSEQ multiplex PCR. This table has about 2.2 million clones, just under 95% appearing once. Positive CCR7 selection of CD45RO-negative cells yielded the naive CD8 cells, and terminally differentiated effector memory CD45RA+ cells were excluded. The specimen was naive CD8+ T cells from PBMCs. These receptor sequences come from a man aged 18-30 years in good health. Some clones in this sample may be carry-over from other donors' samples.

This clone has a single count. The CDR3 reads CASSEPGFKETQYF. In DNA, the CDR3 is TGTGCCAGCAGTGAGCCGGGTTTCAAAGAGACCCAGTACTTC. V and J are TRBV25-1 and TRBJ2-5; D call uncertain. Looked up from germline, CDR1 is MGHDK and CDR2 is SYGVNS. V shed 3 bases and J shed 3 bases, with 11 bases lying between them. The CDR3 sequence is 14 residues long.

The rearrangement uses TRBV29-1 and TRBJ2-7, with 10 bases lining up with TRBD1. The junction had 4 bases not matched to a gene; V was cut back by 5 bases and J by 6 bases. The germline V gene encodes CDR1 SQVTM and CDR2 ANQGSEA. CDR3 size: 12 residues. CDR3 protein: CSVRTGGSEQYF. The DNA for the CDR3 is TGCAGCGTTCGGACAGGGGGGAGCGAGCAGTACTTC.

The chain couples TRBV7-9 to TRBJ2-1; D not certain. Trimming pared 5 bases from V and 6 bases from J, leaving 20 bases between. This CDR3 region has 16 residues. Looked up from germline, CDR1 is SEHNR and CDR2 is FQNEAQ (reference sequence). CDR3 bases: TGTGCCAGCAGCCCTATGGCGTCCTCCAACATCAATGAGCAGTTCTTC. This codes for CASSPMASSNINEQFF.

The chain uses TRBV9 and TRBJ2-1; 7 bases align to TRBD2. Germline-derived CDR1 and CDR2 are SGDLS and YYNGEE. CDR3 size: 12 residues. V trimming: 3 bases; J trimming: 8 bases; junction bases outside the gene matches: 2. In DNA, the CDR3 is TGTGCCAGCAGCGGGAGCGGGGATGAGCAGTTCTTC. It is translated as CASSGSGDEQFF.

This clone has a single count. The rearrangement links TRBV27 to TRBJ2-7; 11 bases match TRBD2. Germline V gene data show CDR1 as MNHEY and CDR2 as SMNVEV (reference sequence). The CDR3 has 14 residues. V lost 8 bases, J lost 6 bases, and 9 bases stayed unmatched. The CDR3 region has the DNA TGTGCCAGCTCCTCCCTAGCGGGAGGTAGCGAGCAGTACTTC. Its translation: CASSSLAGGSEQYF.

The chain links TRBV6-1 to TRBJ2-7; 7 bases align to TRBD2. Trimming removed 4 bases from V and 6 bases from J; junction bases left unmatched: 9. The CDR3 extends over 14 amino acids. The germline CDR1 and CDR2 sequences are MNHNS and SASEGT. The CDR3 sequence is CASSGLAKGGEQYF. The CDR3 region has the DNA TGTGCCAGCAGTGGACTAGCAAAGGGCGGCGAGCAGTACTTC.

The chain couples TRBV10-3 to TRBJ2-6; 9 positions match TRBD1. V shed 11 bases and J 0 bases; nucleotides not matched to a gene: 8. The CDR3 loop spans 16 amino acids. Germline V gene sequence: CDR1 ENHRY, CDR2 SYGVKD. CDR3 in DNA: TGTGCCGCCGCCGGGACAGGGAGCTCTGGGGCCAACGTCCTGACTTTC. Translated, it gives CAAAGTGSSGANVLTF.

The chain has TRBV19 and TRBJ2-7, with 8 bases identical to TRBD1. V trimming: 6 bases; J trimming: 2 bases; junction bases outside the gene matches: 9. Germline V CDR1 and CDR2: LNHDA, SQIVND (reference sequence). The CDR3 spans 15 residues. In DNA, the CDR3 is TGTGCCAGTAGATCCCGGACAGGGACAACCTACGAGCAGTACTTC. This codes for CASRSRTGTTYEQYF.

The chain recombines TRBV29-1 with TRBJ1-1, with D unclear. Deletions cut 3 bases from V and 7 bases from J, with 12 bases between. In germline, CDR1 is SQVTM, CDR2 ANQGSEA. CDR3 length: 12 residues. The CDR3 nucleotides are TGCAGCGTTGACGCCCAGACGAGTGAAGCTTTCTTT. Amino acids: CSVDAQTSEAFF.

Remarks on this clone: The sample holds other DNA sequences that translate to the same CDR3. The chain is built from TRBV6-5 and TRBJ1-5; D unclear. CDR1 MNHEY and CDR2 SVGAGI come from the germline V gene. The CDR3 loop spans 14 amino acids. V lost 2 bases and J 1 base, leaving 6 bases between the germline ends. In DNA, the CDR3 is TGTGCCAGCAGTTACGCGGGCAGCAATCAGCCCCAGCATTTT. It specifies CASSYAGSNQPQHF.

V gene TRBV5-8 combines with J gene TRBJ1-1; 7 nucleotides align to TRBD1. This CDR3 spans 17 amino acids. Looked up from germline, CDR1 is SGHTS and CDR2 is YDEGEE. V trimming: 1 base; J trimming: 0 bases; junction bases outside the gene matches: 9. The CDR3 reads CASSLLGTALMNTEAFF. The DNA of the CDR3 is TGTGCCAGCAGCTTGTTAGGGACAGCGTTAATGAACACTGAAGCTTTCTTT.

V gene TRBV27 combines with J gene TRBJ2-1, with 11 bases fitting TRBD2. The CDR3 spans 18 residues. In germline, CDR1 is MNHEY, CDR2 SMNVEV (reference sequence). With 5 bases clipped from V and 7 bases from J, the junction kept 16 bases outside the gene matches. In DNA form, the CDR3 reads TGTGCCAGCAGTCCTATACCCCCCCTAGCGGGGGGTGGGAATGAGCAGTTCTTC. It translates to CASSPIPPLAGGGNEQFF.

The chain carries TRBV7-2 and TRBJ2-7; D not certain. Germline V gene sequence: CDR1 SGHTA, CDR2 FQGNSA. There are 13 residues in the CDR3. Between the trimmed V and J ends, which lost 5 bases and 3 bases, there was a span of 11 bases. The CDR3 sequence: CASSPPRLYEQYF. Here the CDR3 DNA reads TGTGCCAGCAGCCCTCCTCGGCTCTACGAGCAGTACTTC.

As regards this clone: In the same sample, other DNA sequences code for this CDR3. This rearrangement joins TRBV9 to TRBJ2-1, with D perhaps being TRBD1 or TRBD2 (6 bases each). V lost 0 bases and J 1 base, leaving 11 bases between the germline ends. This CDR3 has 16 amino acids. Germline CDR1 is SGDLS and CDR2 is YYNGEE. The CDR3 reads CASSVDLGGSYNEQFF. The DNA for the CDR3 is TGTGCCAGCAGCGTAGACTTAGGGGGGTCCTACAATGAGCAGTTCTTC.

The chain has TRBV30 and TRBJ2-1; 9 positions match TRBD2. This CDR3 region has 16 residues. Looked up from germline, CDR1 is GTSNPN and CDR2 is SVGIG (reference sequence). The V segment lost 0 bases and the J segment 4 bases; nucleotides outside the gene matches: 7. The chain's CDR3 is CAWSVGISGRYNEQFF. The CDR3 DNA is TGTGCCTGGAGTGTGGGGATTAGCGGGAGATACAATGAGCAGTTCTTC.

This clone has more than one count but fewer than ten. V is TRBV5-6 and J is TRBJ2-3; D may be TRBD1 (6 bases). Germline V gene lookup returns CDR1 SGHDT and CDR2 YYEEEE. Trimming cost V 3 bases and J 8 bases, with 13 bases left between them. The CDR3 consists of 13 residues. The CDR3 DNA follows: TGTGCCAGCAGCTCCCCGGGACAAGTTACGCAGTATTTT. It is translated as CASSSPGQVTQYF.

DNA of the CDR3: TGTGCCAGTAGTATTATCCCCGGACTGGGAGAGCAGTACTTC. Translated, it gives CASSIIPGLGEQYF. The chain links TRBV19 to TRBJ2-7, with D perhaps TRBD2 (5 bases). With 3 bases removed from V and 7 bases from J, the gap between germline ends came to 16 bases. This CDR3 has 14 amino acids. CDR1 is LNHDA, CDR2 SQIVND, per germline (reference sequence).

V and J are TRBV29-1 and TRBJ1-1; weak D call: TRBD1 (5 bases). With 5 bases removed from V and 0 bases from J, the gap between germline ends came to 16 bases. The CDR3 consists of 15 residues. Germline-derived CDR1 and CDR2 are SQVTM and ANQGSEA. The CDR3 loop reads CSVHLGWGVNTEAFF. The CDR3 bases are TGCAGCGTTCACTTGGGGTGGGGGGTGAACACTGAAGCTTTCTTT.

The CDR3 is CASSLPYRGPTEAFF. CDR3 DNA sequence: TGTGCCAGCAGCTTACCCTACAGGGGGCCCACTGAAGCTTTCTTT. The gene calls are TRBV7-2 and TRBJ1-1; 9 bases fit TRBD1. This CDR3 region has 15 residues. V lost 2 bases and J lost 4; bases outside the gene matches: 5. Germline V CDR1 and CDR2: SGHTA, FQGNSA.